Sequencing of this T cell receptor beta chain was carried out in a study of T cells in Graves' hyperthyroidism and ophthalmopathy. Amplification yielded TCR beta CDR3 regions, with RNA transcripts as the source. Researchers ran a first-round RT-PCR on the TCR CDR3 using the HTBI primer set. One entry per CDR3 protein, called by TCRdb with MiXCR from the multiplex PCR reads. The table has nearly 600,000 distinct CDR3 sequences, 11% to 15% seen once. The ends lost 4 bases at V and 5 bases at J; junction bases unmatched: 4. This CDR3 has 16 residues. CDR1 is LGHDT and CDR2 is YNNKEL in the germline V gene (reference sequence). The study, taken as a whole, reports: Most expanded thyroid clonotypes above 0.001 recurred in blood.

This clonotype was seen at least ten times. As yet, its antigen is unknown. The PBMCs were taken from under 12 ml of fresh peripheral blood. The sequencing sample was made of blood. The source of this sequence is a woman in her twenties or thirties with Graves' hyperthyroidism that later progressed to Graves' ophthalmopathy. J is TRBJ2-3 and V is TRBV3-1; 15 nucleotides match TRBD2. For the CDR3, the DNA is TGTGCCAGCAGCCGAGGACTAGCGGGAGGGGAAGATACGCAGTATTTT. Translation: CASSRGLAGGEDTQYF.